This T cell receptor (beta chain) was identified during a study of long-term antiretroviral therapy in people with HIV. Study-level findings and limits: Older ART regimens may have been in use when blood was drawn between about 2004 and 2018. HIV repertoires covered narrower CDR3 length ranges than controls did.

At survey level, the immunoSEQ assay was run in its v3.0 version. The sequencing target was about 35,000-50,000 T-cell genomes per sample. This table comes from immunoSEQ multiplex PCR, and its TCRdb copy is limited to in-frame clones, with some not included. The profile shows roughly 14,000 clones, 70% to 90% of them singletons. The length of the CDR3 is 14 residues. Germline loops: CDR1 MGHRA, CDR2 YSYEKL. J gave up 4 bases and V 3 bases, and 3 bases lay outside the gene matches. This clone was counted a few times. No antigen is known for it. Each donor had at least one pre-ART and at least two post-ART PBMC samples.

The TCR was taken from a woman in her 30s with HIV. The specimen was unsorted PBMCs, collected more than 2.2 years before starting antiretroviral therapy. This chain uses TRBV4-1 with TRBJ1-2; 9 bases are shared with TRBD1. DNA of the CDR3: TGCGCCAGCAGCCAGCCGGACAGGGGCTATGGCTACACCTTC. Its protein is CASSQPDRGYGYTF.